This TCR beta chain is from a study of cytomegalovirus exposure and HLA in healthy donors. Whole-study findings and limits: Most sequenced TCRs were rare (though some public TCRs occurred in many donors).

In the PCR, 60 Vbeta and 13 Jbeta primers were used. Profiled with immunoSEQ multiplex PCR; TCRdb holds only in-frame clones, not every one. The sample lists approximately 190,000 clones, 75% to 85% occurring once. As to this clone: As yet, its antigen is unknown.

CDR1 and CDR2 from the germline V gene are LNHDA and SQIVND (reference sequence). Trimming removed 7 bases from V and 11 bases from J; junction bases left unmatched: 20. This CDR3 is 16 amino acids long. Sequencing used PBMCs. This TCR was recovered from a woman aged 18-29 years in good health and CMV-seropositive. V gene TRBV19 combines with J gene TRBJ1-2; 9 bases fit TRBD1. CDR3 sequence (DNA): TGTGCCAGTACCTCCTTCCAAGGCGGACAGGGGAATAGGTACACCTTC. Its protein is CASTSFQGGQGNRYTF. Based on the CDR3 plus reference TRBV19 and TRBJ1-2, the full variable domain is DGGITQSPKYLFRKEGQNVTLSCEQNLNHDAMYWYRQDPGQGLRLIYYSQIVNDFQKGDIAEGYSVSREKKESFPLTVTSAQKNPTAFYLCASTSFQGGQGNRYTFGSGTRLTVV.